The source of this T cell receptor beta chain is a study of post-analysis software for immune sequencing data. Points on this clonotype: Its target is not known.

Trimming took off 2 bases at V and 0 bases at J, with 13 bases between the two ends. Germline values: CDR1 MNHEY, CDR2 SVGAGI. CDR3 length equals 16 residues. TCR beta cDNA libraries included unique molecular identifiers. TCRdb called the PCR reads again in MiXCR, with one record for every CDR3 protein. Of fewer than 550,000 distinct CDR3 sequences listed, roughly 34% are singletons. Study outcomes and limitations: In patients, five or six TRBV segments were more frequent than in controls, with TRBV5-6, TRBV5-1 and TRBV20-1 among them.

Sequenced input: blood. The receptor's source is a girl under 18 with multiple sclerosis. The chain carries TRBV6-5 and TRBJ1-2; D is uncertain. CDR3 residues: CASSYHITTANYGYTF. The CDR3 DNA follows: TGTGCCAGCAGTTACCACATTACTACAGCTAACTATGGCTACACCTTC.